Listed below are T cell receptor beta chains from one sample, sequenced in a study of T cells in narcolepsy. TCRdb keeps only in-frame clones here, not all; method: immunoSEQ multiplex PCR. The repertoire includes 30,000 or so clones, around three quarters of them detected once, and 3.8% sits in the top ten. Sequenced material: memory (CD45RA-) CD4+ T cells from blood. These receptors were collected from a human donor in good health. The CDR3 runs from the conserved cysteine through the conserved F or W. A D gene is named only where the DNA matches it firmly. Rows may omit the clone size; those that give it use once, few, many or a size class.

>13|-|TRBV11-3|TRBJ2-1|-
TGTGCCAGCAGCCTCTCCCTCCTCAATGAGCAGTTCTTC
CASSLSLLNEQFF
>16|TRBD2|TRBV27|TRBJ2-3|-
TGTGCCAGCAGTTTGGTGGGCGGGAGGGTTACAGATACGCAGTATTTT
CASSLVGGRVTDTQYF
>13|-|TRBV14|TRBJ1-2|-
TGTGCCAGCAGCCCCACTCAGGGCCGAGGCTACACCTTC
CASSPTQGRGYTF
>15|-|TRBV30|TRBJ1-6|-
TGTGCCTGGAGTGTTGAGTTACAGGGATATTCACCCCTCCACTTT
CAWSVELQGYSPLHF
>15|-|TRBV5-1|TRBJ1-4|-
TGCGCCAGCAGCCAAACAGGGCCCGATGATGAAAAACTGTTTTTT
CASSQTGPDDEKLFF
>13|TRBD2|TRBV6-5|TRBJ2-1|-
TGTGCCAGCAGTCTAGCGGGAGTAGGGGAGCAGTTCTTC
CASSLAGVGEQFF
>15|-|TRBV4-2|TRBJ1-2|-
TGTGCCAGCAGCCAAGAATCCTTCCAGGACTATGGCTACACCTTC
CASSQESFQDYGYTF
>14|TRBD2|TRBV5-6|TRBJ2-1|-
TGTGCCAGCAGCTTGGCTACTAGCGGGAGTCGCCAGTTCTTC
CASSLATSGSRQFF
>13|-|TRBV5-5|TRBJ2-5|-
TGTGCCAGCAGCTTGATAACAGTAGAGACCCAGTACTTC
CASSLITVETQYF
>13|TRBD1|TRBV27|TRBJ1-1|few
TGTGCCAGCAGAGACAGGGGTTCCACTGAAGCTTTCTTT
CASRDRGSTEAFF
>13|-|TRBV19|TRBJ1-1|-
TGTGCCAGTAGTATGTGGATATCCGAGGAAGCTTTCTTT
CASSMWISEEAFF
>16|-|TRBV7-2|TRBJ2-6|-
TGTGCCAGCAGCTTAGCAGGGGCTGTGGGGGCCAACGTCCTGACTTTC
CASSLAGAVGANVLTF
>13|-|TRBV18|TRBJ2-5|-
TGTGCCAGCTCACTCCGGGAACGGGAGACCCAGTACTTC
CASSLRERETQYF
>13|TRBD1|TRBV29-1|TRBJ1-5|-
TGCAGCGTTGTGAGGGACAGGGGTCAGCCCCAGCATTTT
CSVVRDRGQPQHF
>14|TRBD1|TRBV7-8|TRBJ1-1|-
TGTGCCAGCAGGGGGGACAGCATGAACACTGAAGCTTTCTTT
CASRGDSMNTEAFF
>13|-|TRBV15|TRBJ1-1|-
TGTGCCACCAGCAGACCCGGGGCGTCTGAAGCTTTCTTT
CATSRPGASEAFF
>14|-|TRBV5-4|TRBJ2-3|-
TGTGCCAGCAGTACAACTAGGGGAGAAGATACGCAGTATTTT
CASSTTRGEDTQYF
>16|TRBD1|TRBV5-1|TRBJ1-2|-
TGCGCCAGCAGCTACAACGGCAGGGGGGACGGCTATGGCTACACCTTC
CASSYNGRGDGYGYTF
>15|TRBD2|TRBV6-5|TRBJ2-7|-
TGTGCCACCCGACTCCTACTAGCGGGGGAGTACGAGCAGTACTTC
CATRLLLAGEYEQYF
>13|-|TRBV30|TRBJ2-2|-
TGTGCCTGGAGCTTAGGGTGGGCCGGGGAGCTGTTTTTT
CAWSLGWAGELFF
>15|-|TRBV11-2|TRBJ2-7|-
TGTGCCAGCAGCTCGCTACAGGGCCGTCCCTACGAGCAGTACTTC
CASSSLQGRPYEQYF
>15|-|TRBV6-1|TRBJ2-7|few
TGTGCCAGCAGTGAAGTGGGGCACCGGGACTACGAGCAGTACTTC
CASSEVGHRDYEQYF
>12|-|TRBV18|TRBJ2-3|-
TGTGCCAGCTCACCTGAAGCAGATACGCAGTATTTT
CASSPEADTQYF
>13|-|TRBV6-1|TRBJ1-3|few
TGTGCCAGCAGTGTTAACGAGGGGAACACCATATATTTT
CASSVNEGNTIYF
>15|TRBD2|TRBV5-1|TRBJ2-1|-
TGCGCCAGCAGCTTAAGACTAGCGGGAGACGATGAGCAGTTCTTC
CASSLRLAGDDEQFF
>14|-|TRBV5-1|TRBJ2-5|-
TGCGCCAGCAGCTTGGAGTGGGGCTACGAGACCCAGTACTTC
CASSLEWGYETQYF
>11|-|TRBV29-1|TRBJ2-1|once
TGCAGCCAGTCTTTTGGTTATGAGCAGTTCTTC
CSQSFGYEQFF
>14|TRBD1|TRBV11-2|TRBJ2-7|-
TGTGCCAGCAGCTTGGACAGGGCTGCCTACGAGCAGTACTTC
CASSLDRAAYEQYF
>15|-|TRBV14|TRBJ2-7|-
TGTGCCAGCAGCCAAGATCCCCCCGGGGTTGGCGAGCAGTACTTC
CASSQDPPGVGEQYF
>16|TRBD2|TRBV11-3|TRBJ2-7|-
TGTGCCAGCAGCCCAAACCCTAGCGGATCATCCTACGAGCAGTACTTC
CASSPNPSGSSYEQYF
>14|-|TRBV30|TRBJ2-1|-
TGTGCCTGGAGGAGGTCAGGCGGCCTAAATGAGCAGTTCTTC
CAWRRSGGLNEQFF
>14|-|TRBV6-5|TRBJ1-2|-
TGTGCCAGCAGTTCACAGGGATACGGCTATGGCTACACCTTC
CASSSQGYGYGYTF
>15|TRBD2|TRBV6-5|TRBJ2-2|-
TGTGCCAGCAGTTACGCGGGGAGGGGCACCGGGGAGCTGTTTTTT
CASSYAGRGTGELFF
>18|-|TRBV4-1|TRBJ1-4|-
TGCGCCAGCAGCCAAGAGACCCCTGGGGTTGCAACTAATGAAAAACTGTTTTTT
CASSQETPGVATNEKLFF
>15|TRBD2|TRBV5-3|TRBJ2-2|-
TGTGCCAGCAGCTTGGGAGGGACCAACACCGGGGAGCTGTTTTTT
CASSLGGTNTGELFF
>15|-|TRBV6-1|TRBJ1-5|-
TGTGCCAGCAGTGAAGTTGGGGGACCGAATCAGCCCCAGCATTTT
CASSEVGGPNQPQHF
>15|-|TRBV5-6|TRBJ2-3|-
TGTGCCAGCAGCTGGGGGGGCTCGAGTACAGATACGCAGTATTTT
CASSWGGSSTDTQYF
>13|-|TRBV6-4|TRBJ1-4|-
TGTGCCAGCAGTGGGACACTTAATGAAAAACTGTTTTTT
CASSGTLNEKLFF
>11|-|TRBV20-1|TRBJ2-3|-
TGCAGTGCGCAGGTTGTAGATACGCAGTATTTT
CSAQVVDTQYF
>18|-|TRBV7-9|TRBJ1-4|-
TGTGCCAGCAGCTTAGACTCAGGACAGCGAGCAACTAATGAAAAACTGTTTTTT
CASSLDSGQRATNEKLFF
>16|TRBD1|TRBV5-5|TRBJ2-2|-
TGTGCCAGCAGCTTGTCGGGACAGGGTCACACCGGGGAGCTGTTTTTT
CASSLSGQGHTGELFF
>13|-|TRBV21-1|TRBJ1-5|-
TGTGCCAGCAGTTTACGCGGCAATCAGCCCCAGCATTTT
CASSLRGNQPQHF
>16|-|TRBV7-9|TRBJ2-5|-
TGTGCCAGCAGCACTCGGGGGGGGACAGCCCAAGAGACCCAGTACTTC
CASSTRGGTAQETQYF
>20|-|TRBV19|TRBJ1-5|-
TGTGCCAGTAGGGAGGACAGTAATTGGCCTAACGCGCTTTTGGATCAGCCCCAGCATTTT
CASREDSNWPNALLDQPQHF
>14|TRBD1|TRBV7-8|TRBJ2-3|-
TGTGCCAGCAGCCCGGGACAGGTGGGAGATACGCAGTATTTT
CASSPGQVGDTQYF
>14|-|TRBV6-1|TRBJ1-1|-
TGTGCCAGCAGTGAAGGGACAGTGAACACTGAAGCTTTCTTT
CASSEGTVNTEAFF
>15|TRBD1|TRBV5-1|TRBJ2-4|-
TGCGCCAGCAGCAGCGGACAGGGGGACAAAAACATCCAGTACTTC
CASSSGQGDKNIQYF
>17|TRBD1|TRBV27|TRBJ1-2|-
TGTGCCAGCAGTTCCAAGACAGGGGCGCTCCGAAACTATGGCTACACCTTC
CASSSKTGALRNYGYTF
>16|TRBD1|TRBV5-5|TRBJ2-5|-
TGTGCCAGCAGCCCAATGGGACAGGGTGCGCTAGAGACCCAGTACTTC
CASSPMGQGALETQYF
>12|-|TRBV5-6|TRBJ2-3|-
TGTGCCAGCAGCGCTCCGACAGATACGCAGTATTTT
CASSAPTDTQYF
>15|TRBD2|TRBV6-5|TRBJ2-1|-
TGTGCCAGCAGTTACTCAGGCGGGAGTGTAAATGAGCAGTTCTTC
CASSYSGGSVNEQFF
>13|TRBD1|TRBV2|TRBJ1-1|few
TGTGCCAGCAGTATTGGACAGGATGGTAAAGCTTTCTTT
CASSIGQDGKAFF
>15|TRBD2|TRBV7-3|TRBJ2-3|-
TGTGCCAGCAGCCTGACTAGCGGGGCCCGCTATACGCAGTATTTT
CASSLTSGARYTQYF
>14|-|TRBV6-1|TRBJ1-2|few
TGTGCCAGCAGTCCCTATCCGGGTAACTATGGCTACACCTTC
CASSPYPGNYGYTF
>14|-|TRBV7-9|TRBJ1-2|-
TGTGCCAGCAGCTTAGCGGCGGGGGACTATGGCTACACCTTC
CASSLAAGDYGYTF